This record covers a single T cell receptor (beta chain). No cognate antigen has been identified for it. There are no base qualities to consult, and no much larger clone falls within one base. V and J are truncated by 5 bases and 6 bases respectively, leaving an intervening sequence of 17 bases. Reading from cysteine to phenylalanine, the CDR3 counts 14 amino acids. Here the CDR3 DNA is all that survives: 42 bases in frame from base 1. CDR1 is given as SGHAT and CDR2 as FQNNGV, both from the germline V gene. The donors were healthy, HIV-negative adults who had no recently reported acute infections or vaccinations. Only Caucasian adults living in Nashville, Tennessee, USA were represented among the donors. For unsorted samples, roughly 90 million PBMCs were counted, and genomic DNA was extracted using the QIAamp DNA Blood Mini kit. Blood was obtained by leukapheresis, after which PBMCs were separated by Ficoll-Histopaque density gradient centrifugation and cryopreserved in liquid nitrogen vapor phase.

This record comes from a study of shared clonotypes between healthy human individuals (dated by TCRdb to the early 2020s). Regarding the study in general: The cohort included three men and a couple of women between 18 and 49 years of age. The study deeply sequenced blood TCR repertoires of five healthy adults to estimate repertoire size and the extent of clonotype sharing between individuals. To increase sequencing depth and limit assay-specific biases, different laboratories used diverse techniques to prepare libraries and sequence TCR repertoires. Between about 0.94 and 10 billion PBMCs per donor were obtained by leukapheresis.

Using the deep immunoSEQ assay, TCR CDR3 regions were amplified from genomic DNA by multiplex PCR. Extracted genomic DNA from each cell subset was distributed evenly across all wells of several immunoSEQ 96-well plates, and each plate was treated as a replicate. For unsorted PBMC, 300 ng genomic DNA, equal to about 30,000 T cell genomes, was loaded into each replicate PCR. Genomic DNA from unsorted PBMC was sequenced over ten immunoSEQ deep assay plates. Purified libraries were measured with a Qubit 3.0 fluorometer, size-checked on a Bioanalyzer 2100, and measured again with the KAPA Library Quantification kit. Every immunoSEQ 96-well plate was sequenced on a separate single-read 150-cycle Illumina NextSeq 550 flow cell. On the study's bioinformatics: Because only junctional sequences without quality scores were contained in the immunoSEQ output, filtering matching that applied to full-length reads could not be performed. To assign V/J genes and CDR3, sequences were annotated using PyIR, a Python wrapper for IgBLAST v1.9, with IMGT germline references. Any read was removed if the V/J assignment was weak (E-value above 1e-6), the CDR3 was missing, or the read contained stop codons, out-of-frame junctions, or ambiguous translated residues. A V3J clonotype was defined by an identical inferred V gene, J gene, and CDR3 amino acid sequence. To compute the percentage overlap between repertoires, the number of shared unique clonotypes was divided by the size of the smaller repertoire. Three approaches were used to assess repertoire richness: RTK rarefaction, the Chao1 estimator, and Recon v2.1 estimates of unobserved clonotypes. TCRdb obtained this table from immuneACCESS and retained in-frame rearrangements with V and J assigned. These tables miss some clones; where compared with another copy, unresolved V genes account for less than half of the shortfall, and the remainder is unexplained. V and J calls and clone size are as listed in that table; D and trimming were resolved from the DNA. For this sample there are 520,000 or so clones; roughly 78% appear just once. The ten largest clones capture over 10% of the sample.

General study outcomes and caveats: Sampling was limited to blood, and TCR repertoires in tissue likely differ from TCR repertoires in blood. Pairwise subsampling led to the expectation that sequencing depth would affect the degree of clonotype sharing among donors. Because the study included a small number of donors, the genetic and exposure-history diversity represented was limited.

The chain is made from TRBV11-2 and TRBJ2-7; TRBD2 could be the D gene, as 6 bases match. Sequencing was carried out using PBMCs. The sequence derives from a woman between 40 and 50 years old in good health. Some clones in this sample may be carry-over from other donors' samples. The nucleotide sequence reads TGTGCCAGCAGCAAACTTCTGGGGGGTGGCGAGCAGTACTTC. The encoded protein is CASSKLLGGGEQYF.